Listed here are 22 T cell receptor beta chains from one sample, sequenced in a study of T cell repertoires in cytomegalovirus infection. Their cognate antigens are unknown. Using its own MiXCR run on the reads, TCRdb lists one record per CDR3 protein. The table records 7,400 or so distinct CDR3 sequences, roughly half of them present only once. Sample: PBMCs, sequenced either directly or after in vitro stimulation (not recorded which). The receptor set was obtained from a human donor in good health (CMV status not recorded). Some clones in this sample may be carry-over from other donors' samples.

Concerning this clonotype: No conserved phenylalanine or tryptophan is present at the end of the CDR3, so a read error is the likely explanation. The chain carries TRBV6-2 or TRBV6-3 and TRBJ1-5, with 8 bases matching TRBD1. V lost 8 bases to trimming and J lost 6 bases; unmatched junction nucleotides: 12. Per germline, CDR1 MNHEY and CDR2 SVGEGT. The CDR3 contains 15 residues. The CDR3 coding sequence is TGTGCCAGCCTTTTTTATCAGGGGGCCGCTCAGCCCCAGCATTTG. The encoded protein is CASLFYQGAAQPQHL.

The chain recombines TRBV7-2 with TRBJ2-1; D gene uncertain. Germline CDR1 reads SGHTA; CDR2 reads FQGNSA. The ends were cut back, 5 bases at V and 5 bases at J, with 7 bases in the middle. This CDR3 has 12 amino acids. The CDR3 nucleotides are TGTGCCAGCAGCCCTAGGAACAATGAGCAGTTCTTC. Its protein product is CASSPRNNEQFF.

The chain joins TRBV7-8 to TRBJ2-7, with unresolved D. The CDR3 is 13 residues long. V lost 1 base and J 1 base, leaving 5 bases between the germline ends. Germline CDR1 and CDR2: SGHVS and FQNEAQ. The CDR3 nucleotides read TGTGCCAGCAGCTTAGACAGATCCTACGAGCAGTACTTC. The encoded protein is CASSLDRSYEQYF.

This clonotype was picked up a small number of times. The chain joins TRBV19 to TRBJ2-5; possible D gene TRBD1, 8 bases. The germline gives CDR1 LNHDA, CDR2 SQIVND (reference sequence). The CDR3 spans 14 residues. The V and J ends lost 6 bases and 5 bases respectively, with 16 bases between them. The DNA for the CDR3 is TGTGCCAGTAGGAACAGGGGGGGCGAGGAGACCCAGTACTTC. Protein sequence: CASRNRGGEETQYF.

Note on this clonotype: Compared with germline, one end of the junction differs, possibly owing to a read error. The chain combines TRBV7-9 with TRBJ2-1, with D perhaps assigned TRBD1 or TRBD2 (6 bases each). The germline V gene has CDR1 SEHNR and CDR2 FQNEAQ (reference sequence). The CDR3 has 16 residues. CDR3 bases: TGTGCAAGCAGCTTAATCGGGGGCAGCTCCTCCAATGAGCCGTTCTTC. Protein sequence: CASSLIGGSSSNEPFF. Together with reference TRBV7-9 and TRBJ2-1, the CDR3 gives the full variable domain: DTGVSQNPRHKITKRGQNVTFRCDPISEHNRLYWYRQTLGQGPEFLTYFQNEAQLEKSRLLSDRFSAERPKGSFSTLEIQRTEQGDSAMYLCASSLIGGSSSNEPFFGPGTRLTVL.

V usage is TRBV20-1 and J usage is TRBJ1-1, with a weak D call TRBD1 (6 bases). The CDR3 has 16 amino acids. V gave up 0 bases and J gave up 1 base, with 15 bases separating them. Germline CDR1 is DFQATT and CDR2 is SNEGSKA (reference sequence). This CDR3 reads CSARDQFRGRNTEAFF. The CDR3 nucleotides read TGCAGTGCTAGAGACCAATTCAGGGGAAGGAACACTGAAGCTTTCTTT.

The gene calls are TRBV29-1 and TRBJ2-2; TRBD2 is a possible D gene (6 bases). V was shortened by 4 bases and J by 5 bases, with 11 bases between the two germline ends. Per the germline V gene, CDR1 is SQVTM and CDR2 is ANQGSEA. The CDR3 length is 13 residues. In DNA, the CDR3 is TGCAGCGTTGTCGGGAGAGGGACCGGGGAGCTGTTTTTT. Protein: CSVVGRGTGELFF.

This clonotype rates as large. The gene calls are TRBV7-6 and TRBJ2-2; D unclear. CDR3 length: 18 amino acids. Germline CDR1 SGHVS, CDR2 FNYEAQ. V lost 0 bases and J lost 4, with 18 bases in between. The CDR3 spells CASSLALPGPTTTGELFF. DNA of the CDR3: TGTGCCAGCAGCTTAGCTCTACCGGGTCCTACTACCACCGGGGAGCTGTTTTTT.

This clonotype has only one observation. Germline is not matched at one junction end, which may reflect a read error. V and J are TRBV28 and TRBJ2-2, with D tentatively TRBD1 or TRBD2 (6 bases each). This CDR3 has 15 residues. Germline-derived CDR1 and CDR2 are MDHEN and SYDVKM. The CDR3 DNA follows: TGTGCCAGCATCAAAACGAGCCCGGGGGCCGGGGAGCTGTGTTTT. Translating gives CASIKTSPGAGELCF. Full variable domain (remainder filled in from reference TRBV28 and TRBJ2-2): DVKVTQSSRYLVKRTGEKVFLECVQDMDHENMFWYRQDPGLGLRLIYFSYDVKMKEKGDIPEGYSVSREKKERFSLILESASTNQTSMYLCASIKTSPGAGELCFGEGSRLTVL.

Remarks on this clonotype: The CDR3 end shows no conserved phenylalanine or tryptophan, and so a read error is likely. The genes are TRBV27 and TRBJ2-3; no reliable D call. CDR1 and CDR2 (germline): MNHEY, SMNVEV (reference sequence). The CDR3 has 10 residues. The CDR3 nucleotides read TGTGCAAGTCACGGAGATACACAGTATTGT. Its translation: CASHGDTQYC.

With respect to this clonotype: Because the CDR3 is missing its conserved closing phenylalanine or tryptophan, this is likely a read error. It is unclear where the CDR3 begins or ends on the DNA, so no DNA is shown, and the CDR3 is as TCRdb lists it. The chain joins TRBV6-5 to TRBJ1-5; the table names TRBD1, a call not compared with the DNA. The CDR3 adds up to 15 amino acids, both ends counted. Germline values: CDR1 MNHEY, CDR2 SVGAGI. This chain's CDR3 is CAKCLRQGTNQPKHV.

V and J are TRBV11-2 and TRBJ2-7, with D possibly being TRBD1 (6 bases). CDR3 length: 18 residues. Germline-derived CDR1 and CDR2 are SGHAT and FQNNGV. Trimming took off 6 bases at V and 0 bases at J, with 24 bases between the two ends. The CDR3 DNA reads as TGTGCCAGCAGTAAAGTCGGCAAGGGGGATTCCAGCTCCTACGAGCAGTACTTC. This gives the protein CASSKVGKGDSSSYEQYF.

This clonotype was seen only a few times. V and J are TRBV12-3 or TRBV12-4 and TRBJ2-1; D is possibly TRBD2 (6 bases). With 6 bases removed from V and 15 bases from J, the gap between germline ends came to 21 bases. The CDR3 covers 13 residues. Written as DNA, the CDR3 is TGTGCCAGCAGACCGGGACTCTACAAAGAGACGTTCTTC. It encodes CASRPGLYKETFF.

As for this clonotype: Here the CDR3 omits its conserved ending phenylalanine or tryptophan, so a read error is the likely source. The CDR3 coding sequence is TGCGCCAGCAGCTTTTTCGCGACAGCGGGCAATGAGCAGTTCTTA. Amino acids: CASSFFATAGNEQFL. V gene TRBV5-1 combines with J gene TRBJ2-1; possible D gene TRBD2, 6 bases. CDR1 is SGHRS and CDR2 is YFSETQ in the germline V gene. Trimming stripped 2 bases from V and 6 bases from J, with 15 bases between. The CDR3 extends over 15 amino acids.

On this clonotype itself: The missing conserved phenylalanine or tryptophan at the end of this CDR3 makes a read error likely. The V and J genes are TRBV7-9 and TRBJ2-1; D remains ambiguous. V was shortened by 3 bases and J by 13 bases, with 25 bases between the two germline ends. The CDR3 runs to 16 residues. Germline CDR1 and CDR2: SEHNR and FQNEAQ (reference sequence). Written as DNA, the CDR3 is TGTGCCAGCAGCTTGTTGGGAATATCCTCCTACAAGGATCAGTTCTGC. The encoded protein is CASSLLGISSYKDQFC.

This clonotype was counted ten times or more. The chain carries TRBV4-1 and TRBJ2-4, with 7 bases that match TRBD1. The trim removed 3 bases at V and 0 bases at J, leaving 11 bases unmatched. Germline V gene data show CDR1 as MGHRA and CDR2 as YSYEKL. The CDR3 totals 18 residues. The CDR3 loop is CASSQDPGQLLAKNIQYF. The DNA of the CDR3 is TGCGCCAGCAGCCAGGATCCGGGACAGCTGCTAGCCAAAAACATTCAGTACTTC.

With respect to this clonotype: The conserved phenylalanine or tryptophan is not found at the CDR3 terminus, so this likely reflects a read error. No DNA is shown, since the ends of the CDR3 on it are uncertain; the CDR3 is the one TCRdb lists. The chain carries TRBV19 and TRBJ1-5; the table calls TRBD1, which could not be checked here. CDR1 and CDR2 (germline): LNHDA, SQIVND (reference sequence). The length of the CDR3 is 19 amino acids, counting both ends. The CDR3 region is CASSSIYTGTGEDNQPPHL.

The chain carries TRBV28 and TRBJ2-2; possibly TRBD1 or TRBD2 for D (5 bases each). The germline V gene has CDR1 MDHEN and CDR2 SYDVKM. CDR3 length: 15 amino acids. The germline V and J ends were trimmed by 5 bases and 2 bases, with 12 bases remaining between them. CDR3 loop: CASSLGTVNTGELFF. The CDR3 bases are TGTGCCAGCAGTCTTGGGACGGTCAACACCGGGGAGCTGTTTTTT.

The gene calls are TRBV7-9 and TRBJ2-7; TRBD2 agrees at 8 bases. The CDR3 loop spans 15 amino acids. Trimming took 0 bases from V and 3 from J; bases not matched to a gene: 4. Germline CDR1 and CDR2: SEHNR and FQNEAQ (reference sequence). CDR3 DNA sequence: TGTGCCAGCAGCTTAGCGTTCAGCGGGGGCTACGAGCAGTACTTC. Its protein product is CASSLAFSGGYEQYF.

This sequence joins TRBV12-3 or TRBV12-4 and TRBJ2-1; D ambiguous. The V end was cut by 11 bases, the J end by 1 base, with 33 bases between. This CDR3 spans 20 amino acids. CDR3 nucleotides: TGTGCCCACAGCTCCCTAAGCCTCCTTGTGGGAAAAAGGTCCTACAATGAGCAGTTCTTC. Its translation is CAHSSLSLLVGKRSYNEQFF.

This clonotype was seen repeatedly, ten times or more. CDR3 sequence: CASSRQGGEKLFF. For the CDR3, the DNA is TGTGCCAGCAGCCGACAGGGGGGTGAAAAACTGTTTTTT. This rearrangement joins TRBV27 to TRBJ1-4; 9 bases are shared with TRBD1. Trimming cost V 6 bases and J 7 bases; bases outside gene matches: 3. CDR1 and CDR2 (germline): MNHEY, SMNVEV (reference sequence). The CDR3 runs 13 residues.

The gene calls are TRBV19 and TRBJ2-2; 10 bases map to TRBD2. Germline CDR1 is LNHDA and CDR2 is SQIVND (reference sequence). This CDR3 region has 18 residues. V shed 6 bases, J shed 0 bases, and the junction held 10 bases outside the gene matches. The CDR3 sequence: CASSPLTSGYANTGELFF. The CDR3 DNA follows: TGTGCCAGTAGCCCACTGACTAGCGGGTACGCGAACACCGGGGAGCTGTTTTTT.